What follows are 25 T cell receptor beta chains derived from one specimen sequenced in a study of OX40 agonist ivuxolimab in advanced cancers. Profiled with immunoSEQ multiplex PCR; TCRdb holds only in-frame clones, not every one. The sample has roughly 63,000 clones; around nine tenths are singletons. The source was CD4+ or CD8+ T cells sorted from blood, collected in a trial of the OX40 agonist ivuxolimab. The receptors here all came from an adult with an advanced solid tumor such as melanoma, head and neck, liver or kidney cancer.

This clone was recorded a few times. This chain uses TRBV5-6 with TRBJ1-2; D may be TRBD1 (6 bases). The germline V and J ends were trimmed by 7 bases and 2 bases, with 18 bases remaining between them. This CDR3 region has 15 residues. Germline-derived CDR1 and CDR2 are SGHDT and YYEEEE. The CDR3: CASAGPWTVNYGYTF. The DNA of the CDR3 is TGTGCCAGCGCCGGCCCGTGGACAGTCAACTATGGCTACACCTTC.

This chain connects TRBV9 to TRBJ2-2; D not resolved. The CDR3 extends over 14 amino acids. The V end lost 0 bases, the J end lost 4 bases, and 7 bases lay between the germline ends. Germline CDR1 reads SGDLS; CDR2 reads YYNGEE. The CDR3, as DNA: TGTGCCAGCAGCGTAGGATGGAGCACCGGGGAGCTGTTTTTT. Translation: CASSVGWSTGELFF.

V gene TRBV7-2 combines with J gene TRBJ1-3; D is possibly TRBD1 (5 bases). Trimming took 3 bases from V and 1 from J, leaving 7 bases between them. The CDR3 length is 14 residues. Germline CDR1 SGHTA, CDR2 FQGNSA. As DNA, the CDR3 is TGTGCCAGCAGCTTTCAGGGTTCTGGAAACACCATATATTTT. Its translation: CASSFQGSGNTIYF.

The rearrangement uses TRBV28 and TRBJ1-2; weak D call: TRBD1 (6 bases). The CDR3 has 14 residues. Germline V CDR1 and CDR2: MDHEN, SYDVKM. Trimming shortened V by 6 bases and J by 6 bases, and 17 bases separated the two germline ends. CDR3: CASSPGGGIDGYTF. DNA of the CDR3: TGTGCCAGCAGCCCCGGGGGGGGCATCGATGGCTACACCTTC.

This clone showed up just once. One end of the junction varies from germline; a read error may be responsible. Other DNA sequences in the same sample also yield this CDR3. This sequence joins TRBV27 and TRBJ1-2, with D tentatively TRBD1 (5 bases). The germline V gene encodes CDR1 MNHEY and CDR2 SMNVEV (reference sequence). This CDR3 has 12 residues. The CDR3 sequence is CASSFQGYGYTF. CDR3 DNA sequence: TGTGCCAGTAGTTTCCAGGGATATGGCTACACCTTC.

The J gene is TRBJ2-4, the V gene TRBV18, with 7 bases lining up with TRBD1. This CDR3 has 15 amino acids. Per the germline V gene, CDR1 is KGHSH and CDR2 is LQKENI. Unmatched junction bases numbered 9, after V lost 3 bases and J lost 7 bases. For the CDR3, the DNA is TGTGCCAGCTCACCGTTTGGACAGGTTAGGAACATTCAGTACTTC. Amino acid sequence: CASSPFGQVRNIQYF.

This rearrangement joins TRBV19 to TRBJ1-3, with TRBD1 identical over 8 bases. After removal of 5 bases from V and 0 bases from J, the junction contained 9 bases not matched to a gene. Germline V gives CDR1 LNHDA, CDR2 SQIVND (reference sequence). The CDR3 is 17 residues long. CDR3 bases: TGTGCCAGTAGTTTTTCGGGACAGGTGAACTCTGGAAACACCATATATTTT. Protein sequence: CASSFSGQVNSGNTIYF.

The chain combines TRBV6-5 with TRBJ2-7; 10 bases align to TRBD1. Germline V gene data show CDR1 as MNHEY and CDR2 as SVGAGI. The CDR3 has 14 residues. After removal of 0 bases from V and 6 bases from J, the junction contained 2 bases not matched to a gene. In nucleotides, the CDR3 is TGTGCCAGCAGTTACTCGACAGGGGGCGGCGAGCAGTACTTC. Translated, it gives CASSYSTGGGEQYF.

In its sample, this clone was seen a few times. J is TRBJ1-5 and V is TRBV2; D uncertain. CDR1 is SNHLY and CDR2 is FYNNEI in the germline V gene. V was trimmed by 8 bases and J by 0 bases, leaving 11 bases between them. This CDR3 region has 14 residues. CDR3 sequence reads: CASQRSFSNQPQHF. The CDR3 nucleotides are TGTGCCAGCCAAAGAAGTTTTAGCAATCAGCCCCAGCATTTT. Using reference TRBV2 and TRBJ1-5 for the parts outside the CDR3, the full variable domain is EPEVTQTPSHQVTQMGQEVILRCVPISNHLYFYWYRQILGQKVEFLVSFYNNEISEKSEIFDDQFSVERPDGSNFTLKIRSTKLEDSAMYFCASQRSFSNQPQHFGDGTRLSIL.

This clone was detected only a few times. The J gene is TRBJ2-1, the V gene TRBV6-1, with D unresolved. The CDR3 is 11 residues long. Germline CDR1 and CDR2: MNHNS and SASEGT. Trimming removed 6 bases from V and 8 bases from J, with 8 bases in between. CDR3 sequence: CASRTTYEQFF. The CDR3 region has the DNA TGTGCCAGCAGGACGACTTATGAGCAGTTCTTC.

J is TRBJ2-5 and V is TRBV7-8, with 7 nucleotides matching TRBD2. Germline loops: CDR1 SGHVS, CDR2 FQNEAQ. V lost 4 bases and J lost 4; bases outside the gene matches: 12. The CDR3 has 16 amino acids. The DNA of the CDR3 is TGTGCCAGCAGCTGGAGGAATTCGGGACTAATAGAGACCCAGTACTTC. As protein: CASSWRNSGLIETQYF.

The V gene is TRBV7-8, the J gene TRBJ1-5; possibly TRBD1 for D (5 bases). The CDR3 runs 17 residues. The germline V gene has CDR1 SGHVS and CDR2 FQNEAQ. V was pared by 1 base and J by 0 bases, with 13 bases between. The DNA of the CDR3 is TGTGCCAGCAGCTTAGGAGGGGCAGGGTATAGCAATCAGCCCCAGCATTTT. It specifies CASSLGGAGYSNQPQHF.

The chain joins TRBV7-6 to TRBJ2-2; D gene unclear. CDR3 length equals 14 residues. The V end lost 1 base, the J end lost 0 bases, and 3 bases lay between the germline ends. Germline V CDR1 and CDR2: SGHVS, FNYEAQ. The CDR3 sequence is CASSLGTNTGELFF. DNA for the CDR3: TGTGCCAGCAGCTTAGGGACGAACACCGGGGAGCTGTTTTTT.

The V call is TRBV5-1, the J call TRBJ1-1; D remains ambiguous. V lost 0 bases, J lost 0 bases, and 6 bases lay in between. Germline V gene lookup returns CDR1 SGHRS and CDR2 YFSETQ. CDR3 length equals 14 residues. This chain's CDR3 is CASSLGQMNTEAFF. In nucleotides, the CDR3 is TGCGCCAGCAGCTTGGGCCAAATGAACACTGAAGCTTTCTTT.

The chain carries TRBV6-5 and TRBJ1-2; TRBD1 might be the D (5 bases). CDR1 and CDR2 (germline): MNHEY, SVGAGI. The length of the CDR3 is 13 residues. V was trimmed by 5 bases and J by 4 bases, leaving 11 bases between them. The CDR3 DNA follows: TGTGCCAGCAGTCACCGGGACCCCTATGGCTACACCTTC. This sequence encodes CASSHRDPYGYTF.

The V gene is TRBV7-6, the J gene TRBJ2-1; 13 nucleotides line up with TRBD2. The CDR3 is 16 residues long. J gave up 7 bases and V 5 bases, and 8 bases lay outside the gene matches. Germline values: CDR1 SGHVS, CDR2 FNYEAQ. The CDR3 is CASSPGGTSGTNEQFF. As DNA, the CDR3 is TGTGCCAGCAGCCCCGGCGGGACTAGCGGGACAAATGAGCAGTTCTTC.

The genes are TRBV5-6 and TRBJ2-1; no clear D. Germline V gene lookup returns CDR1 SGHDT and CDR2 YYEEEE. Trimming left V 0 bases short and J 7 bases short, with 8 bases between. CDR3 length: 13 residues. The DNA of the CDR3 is TGTGCCAGCAGCTTGGGGGCCTGGAATGAGCAGTTCTTC. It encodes CASSLGAWNEQFF. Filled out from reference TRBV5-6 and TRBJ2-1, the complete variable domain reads DAGVTQSPTHLIKTRGQQVTLRCSPKSGHDTVSWYQQALGQGPQFIFQYYEEEERQRGNFPDRFSGHQFPNYSSELNVNALLLGDSALYLCASSLGAWNEQFFGPGTRLTVL.

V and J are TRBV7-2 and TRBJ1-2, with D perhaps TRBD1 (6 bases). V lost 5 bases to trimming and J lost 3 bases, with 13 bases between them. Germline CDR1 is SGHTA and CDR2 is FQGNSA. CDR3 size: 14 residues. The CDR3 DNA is TGTGCCAGCAGCGCTCAGGGGCGGGACTATGGCTACACCTTC. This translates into CASSAQGRDYGYTF.

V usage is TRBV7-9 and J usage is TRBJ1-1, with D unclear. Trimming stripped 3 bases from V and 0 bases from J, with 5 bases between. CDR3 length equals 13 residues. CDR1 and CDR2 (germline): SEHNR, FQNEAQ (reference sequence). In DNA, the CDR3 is TGTGCCAGCAGCTTTAGCGTGAACACTGAAGCTTTCTTT. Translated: CASSFSVNTEAFF.

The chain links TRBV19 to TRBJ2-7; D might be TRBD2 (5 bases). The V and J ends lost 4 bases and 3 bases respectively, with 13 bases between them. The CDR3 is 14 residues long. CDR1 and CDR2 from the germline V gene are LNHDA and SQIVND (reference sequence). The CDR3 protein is CASSRGQALYEQYF. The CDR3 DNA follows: TGTGCCAGTAGTAGAGGGCAGGCCCTCTACGAGCAGTACTTC.

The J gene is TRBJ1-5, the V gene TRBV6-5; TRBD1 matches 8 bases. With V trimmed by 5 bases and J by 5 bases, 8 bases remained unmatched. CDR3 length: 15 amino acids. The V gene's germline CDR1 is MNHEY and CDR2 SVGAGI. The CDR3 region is CASSRRTGRDQPQHF. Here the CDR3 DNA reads TGTGCCAGCAGTCGTCGGACAGGGAGGGATCAGCCCCAGCATTTT.

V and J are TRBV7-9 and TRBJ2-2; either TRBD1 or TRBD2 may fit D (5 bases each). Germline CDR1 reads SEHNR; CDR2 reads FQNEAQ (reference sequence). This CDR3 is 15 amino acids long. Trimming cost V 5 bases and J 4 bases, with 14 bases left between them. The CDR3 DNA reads TGTGCCAGCAGCAGGCGGTGGGGGACCACCGGGGAGCTGTTTTTT. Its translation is CASSRRWGTTGELFF.

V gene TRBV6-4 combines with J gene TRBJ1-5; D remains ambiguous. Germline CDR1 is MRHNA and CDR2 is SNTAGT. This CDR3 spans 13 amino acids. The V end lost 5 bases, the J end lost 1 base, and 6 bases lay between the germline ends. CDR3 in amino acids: CASSLDSNQPQHF. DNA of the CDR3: TGTGCCAGCAGTCTAGACAGCAATCAGCCCCAGCATTTT.

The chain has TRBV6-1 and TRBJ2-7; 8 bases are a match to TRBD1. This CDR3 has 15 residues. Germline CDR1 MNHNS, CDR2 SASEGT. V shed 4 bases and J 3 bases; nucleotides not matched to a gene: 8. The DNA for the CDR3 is TGTGCCAGCAGTGCCTACAGGGGGGACGACTACGAGCAGTACTTC. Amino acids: CASSAYRGDDYEQYF.

The CDR3 region has the DNA TGCGCCAGCAGCCAAGAGACCTACTCCTATAATTCACCCCTCCACTTT. Translating gives CASSQETYSYNSPLHF. The rearrangement links TRBV4-1 to TRBJ1-6; D is unclear. Trimming took 0 bases from V and 0 from J, leaving 6 bases between them. Germline V CDR1 and CDR2: MGHRA, YSYEKL. The CDR3 consists of 16 residues.